This T cell receptor beta chain was retrieved from a study of blood T cell repertoires in COVID-19. For the study at large: The origin of the acute and convalescent COVID-19 samples was the United States, Italy and Spain.

The study drew participants aged about 18 to 89 years from some 24 US areas. Here immunoSEQ multiplex PCR was the method, and the copy in TCRdb shows in-frame clones only, minus some. The sample carries 380,000 or so clones, 88% recorded once. Trimming removed 2 bases at V and 6 bases at J, with 8 bases between. This CDR3 has 12 residues. The V call is TRBV12-3 or TRBV12-4, the J call TRBJ2-7; D is ambiguous. The source is a woman between 40 and 55 years old with acute COVID-19. The sequencing sample was made of PBMCs or T cells enriched from blood (not recorded which). CDR3: CASSLIGGEQYF. CDR3 DNA sequence: TGTGCCAGCAGTTTAATTGGCGGCGAGCAGTACTTC.